This T cell receptor beta chain was obtained from a study of Ad26.COV2.S vaccination and SARS-CoV-2 variants. About the study: Ad26.COV2.S, an intramuscular injection, was given once or twice 56 days apart.

Note on this clone: What it binds is unknown.

J gave up 7 bases and V 0 bases, and 3 bases lay outside the gene matches. The length of the CDR3 is 14 residues. Looked up from germline, CDR1 is SGDLS and CDR2 is YYNGEE. Broader study findings: Higher spike-specific TCR breadth was found in vaccine recipients than in placebo recipients. Participants given vaccine showed non-spike TCR breadth similar to that of placebo recipients.

The treatment here: over 15 received Ad26.COV2.S at low or high dose, single or two shots; several received placebo; per-sample allocation not given. Day 63 after the first vaccine or placebo injection was the time point for sampling. Vaccination employed an Ad26 vector expressing the Wuhan-strain SARS-CoV-2 spike. Sequencing was performed with immunoSEQ multiplex PCR; in TCRdb, only in-frame clones are kept and a portion is missing. The sample contains about 370,000 clones, around 89% of which appear only once. This chain joins TRBV9 and TRBJ2-1, with 8 bases that match TRBD2. This TCR was sampled from a person aged 18 to 65 who received the Ad26.COV2.S COVID-19 vaccine or a placebo. The sample consisted of peripheral blood, taken in a trial of Ad26.COV2.S vaccine versus placebo. The CDR3 DNA is TGTGCCAGCAGCGTAGCGGCTAGCGGGAATGAGCAGTTCTTC. Protein product: CASSVAASGNEQFF.